A selection of T cell receptor beta chains follows, all from one sample in a study of memory CD8 T cells in hepatitis C reinfection. TCRdb's table, derived via immunoSEQ multiplex PCR, lists solely in-frame clones and lacks some. The repertoire holds 40,000 to 60,000 clones, approximately 89% seen once, with roughly 1% in the top ten. Sequencing input: naive CD8+ T cells sorted from blood. The receptors stem from a man between 18 and 29 years old with hepatitis C virus infection. Both conserved end residues are part of each CDR3. Each record gives: clone size, D gene, J gene, V gene, CDR3 DNA, CDR3 protein. A D gene is named only where the DNA matches it firmly. Clone size is shown for a subset of rows, as once, few, many or a class of expanded clone.

clone size: NA; D gene: NA; J gene: TRBJ2-1; V gene: TRBV2; CDR3 DNA: TGTGCCAGCAGTTCCCTTAACAATGAGCAGTTCTTC; CDR3 protein: CASSSLNNEQFF
clone size: few; D gene: NA; J gene: TRBJ2-5; V gene: TRBV6-6; CDR3 DNA: TGTGCCAGCAGTTACCTTGGACCACAAAGGGGGACCCAGTACTTC; CDR3 protein: CASSYLGPQRGTQYF
clone size: NA; D gene: NA; J gene: TRBJ1-2; V gene: TRBV5-1; CDR3 DNA: TGCGCCAGCAGCTTGGCCCATTCACAGGGTCGGCGCGACTATGGCTACACCTTC; CDR3 protein: CASSLAHSQGRRDYGYTF
clone size: NA; D gene: TRBD1; J gene: TRBJ2-6; V gene: TRBV9; CDR3 DNA: TGTGCCAGCAGCGTAGGGCAGGGGGCTGGGGCCAACGTCCTGACTTTC; CDR3 protein: CASSVGQGAGANVLTF
clone size: NA; D gene: NA; J gene: TRBJ2-1; V gene: TRBV4-1; CDR3 DNA: TGCGCCAGCAGCCTCTCTGGGGCCAATGAGCAGTTCTTC; CDR3 protein: CASSLSGANEQFF
clone size: NA; D gene: NA; J gene: TRBJ2-1; V gene: TRBV5-1; CDR3 DNA: TGCGCCAGCAGCTCCCGGGACACCGGTGATGAGCAGTTCTTC; CDR3 protein: CASSSRDTGDEQFF
clone size: NA; D gene: NA; J gene: TRBJ2-1; V gene: TRBV5-6; CDR3 DNA: TGTGCCAGCTGGGCGGGCTCCTACAATGAGCAGTTCTTC; CDR3 protein: CASWAGSYNEQFF
clone size: NA; D gene: NA; J gene: TRBJ2-3; V gene: TRBV7-8; CDR3 DNA: TGTGCCAGCAGCTTACCCGTTACTAGCACAGATACGCAGTATTTT; CDR3 protein: CASSLPVTSTDTQYF
clone size: NA; D gene: NA; J gene: TRBJ1-4; V gene: TRBV4-3; CDR3 DNA: TGCGCCAGCAGCCAAGCCCCCAGGGGAAACGAAAAACTGTTTTTT; CDR3 protein: CASSQAPRGNEKLFF
clone size: few; D gene: TRBD1; J gene: TRBJ2-3; V gene: TRBV7-9; CDR3 DNA: TGTGCCAGCAGCTTTGACAGGGGGGGCACAGATACGCAGTATTTT; CDR3 protein: CASSFDRGGTDTQYF
clone size: NA; D gene: NA; J gene: TRBJ1-6; V gene: TRBV6-5; CDR3 DNA: TGTGCCAGCAGAAGGAGGGACGATAATTCACCCCTCCACTTT; CDR3 protein: CASRRRDDNSPLHF
clone size: NA; D gene: TRBD1; J gene: TRBJ2-3; V gene: TRBV19; CDR3 DNA: TGTGCCAGTAGTATCTACCAGGGGGCCGGGGATACGCAGTATTTT; CDR3 protein: CASSIYQGAGDTQYF
clone size: NA; D gene: NA; J gene: TRBJ2-5; V gene: TRBV5-8; CDR3 DNA: TGTGCCAGCAGCTTGGCTATGGTTGAGACCCAGTACTTC; CDR3 protein: CASSLAMVETQYF
clone size: NA; D gene: NA; J gene: TRBJ1-4; V gene: TRBV5-1; CDR3 DNA: TGCGCCAGCAGCTCCCGCGGTGCAACTAATGAAAAACTGTTTTTT; CDR3 protein: CASSSRGATNEKLFF
clone size: NA; D gene: NA; J gene: TRBJ2-1; V gene: TRBV7-2; CDR3 DNA: TGTGCCAGCAGCCAGCTGGGGGGAGGATTACACAATGAGCAGTTCTTC; CDR3 protein: CASSQLGGGLHNEQFF
clone size: NA; D gene: TRBD2; J gene: TRBJ2-1; V gene: TRBV7-9; CDR3 DNA: TGTGCCAGCAGCGACCTCGCCCTAGCGGTAGATGAGCAGTTCTTC; CDR3 protein: CASSDLALAVDEQFF
clone size: NA; D gene: TRBD1; J gene: TRBJ2-1; V gene: TRBV7-9; CDR3 DNA: TGTGCCAGCAGCACCGGACAGGAACAGAATGAGCAGTTCTTC; CDR3 protein: CASSTGQEQNEQFF
clone size: NA; D gene: TRBD2; J gene: TRBJ2-5; V gene: TRBV9; CDR3 DNA: TGTGCCAGCAGCCCGCGACTAGCTGAGGCGAGCGCAAACCAAGAGACCCAGTACTTC; CDR3 protein: CASSPRLAEASANQETQYF
clone size: NA; D gene: NA; J gene: TRBJ2-7; V gene: TRBV21-1; CDR3 DNA: TGTGCCAGCAGCAGAAGACAGGGGGACTCCTACGAGCAGTACTTC; CDR3 protein: CASSRRQGDSYEQYF
clone size: NA; D gene: NA; J gene: TRBJ2-7; V gene: TRBV19; CDR3 DNA: TGTGCCAGTGCGGACCGCGACGACTACGAGCAGTACTTC; CDR3 protein: CASADRDDYEQYF
clone size: once; D gene: NA; J gene: TRBJ1-5; V gene: TRBV12-2; CDR3 DNA: TGTGCAAGTCGCGCTCTGGGGAGTACTTATAGCAATCAGCCCCAGCATTTT; CDR3 protein: CASRALGSTYSNQPQHF
clone size: NA; D gene: NA; J gene: TRBJ2-7; V gene: TRBV18; CDR3 DNA: TGTGCCAGCTCACCTCGGGAAGGCCTCAGGTGGAACGAGCAGTACTTC; CDR3 protein: CASSPREGLRWNEQYF
clone size: NA; D gene: TRBD1; J gene: TRBJ2-5; V gene: TRBV4-3; CDR3 DNA: TGCGCCAGCAGCCAAGGGGCCACGGGGACAGCCAGACATGTTGCCCAGTACTTC; CDR3 protein: CASSQGATGTARHVAQYF
clone size: NA; D gene: TRBD1; J gene: TRBJ1-1; V gene: TRBV5-1; CDR3 DNA: TGCGCCAGCAGCTTCGAACCCGGGACAGGCTCTGAAGCTTTCTTT; CDR3 protein: CASSFEPGTGSEAFF
clone size: NA; D gene: TRBD2; J gene: TRBJ2-4; V gene: TRBV2; CDR3 DNA: TGTGCCAGCAGTGGAAGGACTAGCGGGTACAAAAACATTCAGTACTTC; CDR3 protein: CASSGRTSGYKNIQYF
clone size: once; D gene: NA; J gene: TRBJ2-1; V gene: TRBV19; CDR3 DNA: TGTGCCAGTAGTATAGATCCTAGCTCCTACAATGAGCAGTTCTTC; CDR3 protein: CASSIDPSSYNEQFF
clone size: NA; D gene: NA; J gene: TRBJ1-5; V gene: TRBV11-2; CDR3 DNA: TGTGCCAGCAGCTTAGATGGGCGCGGACTCCAGCATTTT; CDR3 protein: CASSLDGRGLQHF
clone size: NA; D gene: TRBD2; J gene: TRBJ2-5; V gene: TRBV7-9; CDR3 DNA: TGTGCCAGCAGCACCTCGCCCGGCGGGAGGGCAGAGACCCAGTACTTC; CDR3 protein: CASSTSPGGRAETQYF
clone size: NA; D gene: TRBD1; J gene: TRBJ2-1; V gene: TRBV11-3; CDR3 DNA: TGTGCCAGCAGCAAACCGGGACAGGGGGGCCATGAGCAGTTCTTC; CDR3 protein: CASSKPGQGGHEQFF
clone size: NA; D gene: TRBD1; J gene: TRBJ2-5; V gene: TRBV7-2; CDR3 DNA: TGTGCCAGCAGCTCGCCGACAGGGAGCGAGACCCAGTACTTC; CDR3 protein: CASSSPTGSETQYF
clone size: NA; D gene: TRBD2; J gene: TRBJ2-1; V gene: TRBV4-1; CDR3 DNA: TGCGCCAGCAGCCAAGTGACTAGCGGATACAATGAGCAGTTCTTC; CDR3 protein: CASSQVTSGYNEQFF
clone size: NA; D gene: NA; J gene: TRBJ1-1; V gene: TRBV5-1; CDR3 DNA: TGCGCCAGCAGGGGGGGGACGATCAACACTGAAGCTTTCTTT; CDR3 protein: CASRGGTINTEAFF
clone size: once; D gene: TRBD2; J gene: TRBJ2-2; V gene: TRBV18; CDR3 DNA: TGTGCCAGCTCACCAGAAGCGGGGGCGAACACCGGGGAGCTGTTTTTT; CDR3 protein: CASSPEAGANTGELFF
clone size: NA; D gene: TRBD1; J gene: TRBJ1-1; V gene: TRBV25-1; CDR3 DNA: TGTGCCAGCAGTGATATGACAGGGACTGAAGCTTTCTTT; CDR3 protein: CASSDMTGTEAFF
clone size: NA; D gene: NA; J gene: TRBJ2-7; V gene: TRBV19; CDR3 DNA: TGTGCCAGTAGTCGCGGCGGGGCTTCCGACGAGCAGTACTTC; CDR3 protein: CASSRGGASDEQYF
clone size: NA; D gene: NA; J gene: TRBJ2-1; V gene: TRBV7-2; CDR3 DNA: TGTGCCAGCAGGGGGCACAATGAGCAGTTCTTC; CDR3 protein: CASRGHNEQFF
clone size: NA; D gene: TRBD1; J gene: TRBJ2-7; V gene: TRBV27; CDR3 DNA: TGTGCCAGCAGTTCAATTGGGGACAGGGCCTACGAGCAGTACTTC; CDR3 protein: CASSSIGDRAYEQYF
clone size: NA; D gene: TRBD2; J gene: TRBJ2-1; V gene: TRBV4-2; CDR3 DNA: TGTGCCAGCAGCCAAGACTCAGGACTAGGAGGAAATGAGCAGTTCTTC; CDR3 protein: CASSQDSGLGGNEQFF
clone size: NA; D gene: NA; J gene: TRBJ2-2; V gene: TRBV5-1; CDR3 DNA: TGCGCCTGTAGTCCCGAAGATCCCCTAACCGGGGAGCTGTTTTTT; CDR3 protein: CACSPEDPLTGELFF
clone size: few; D gene: NA; J gene: TRBJ1-5; V gene: TRBV28; CDR3 DNA: TGTGCCAGCAGTTTACCAGGGGCAATCAGCCCCCAGCATTTT; CDR3 protein: CASSLPGAISPQHF
clone size: once; D gene: TRBD2; J gene: TRBJ2-2; V gene: TRBV6-1; CDR3 DNA: TGTGCCAGCAGTGAAGACCTTAGCGGGATGGACACCGGGGAGCTGTTTTTT; CDR3 protein: CASSEDLSGMDTGELFF
clone size: few; D gene: TRBD1; J gene: TRBJ1-5; V gene: TRBV5-8; CDR3 DNA: TGTGCCAGCAGCTTGCTGACAGGGGCTTCACAGCCCCAGCATTTT; CDR3 protein: CASSLLTGASQPQHF
clone size: NA; D gene: TRBD1; J gene: TRBJ2-5; V gene: TRBV5-6; CDR3 DNA: TGTGCCAGCAGCTTGGTGGACAGGGGGCCCCGCGGGGGGACCCAGTACTTC; CDR3 protein: CASSLVDRGPRGGTQYF
clone size: NA; D gene: TRBD2; J gene: TRBJ2-3; V gene: TRBV27; CDR3 DNA: TGTGCCAGCAGACTTAACGGGGGAGGGATAACAGATACGCAGTATTTT; CDR3 protein: CASRLNGGGITDTQYF
clone size: NA; D gene: TRBD1; J gene: TRBJ1-5; V gene: TRBV4-1; CDR3 DNA: TGCGCCAGCAGCCAAGATGGGACAGTTCAGCCCCAGCATTTT; CDR3 protein: CASSQDGTVQPQHF
clone size: NA; D gene: NA; J gene: TRBJ1-1; V gene: TRBV4-1; CDR3 DNA: TGCGCCAGCAGCCAAGTATCGAACACTGAAGCTTTCTTT; CDR3 protein: CASSQVSNTEAFF
clone size: NA; D gene: TRBD1; J gene: TRBJ2-5; V gene: TRBV27; CDR3 DNA: TGTGCCAGCAGTCGGGGGACAGGGTTACAAGAGACCCAGTACTTC; CDR3 protein: CASSRGTGLQETQYF
clone size: NA; D gene: TRBD2; J gene: TRBJ2-1; V gene: TRBV7-6; CDR3 DNA: TGTGCCAGCAGCTTATCCCTTCTAGCGGGAGAGCAGTTCTTC; CDR3 protein: CASSLSLLAGEQFF
clone size: NA; D gene: TRBD1; J gene: TRBJ2-2; V gene: TRBV11-2; CDR3 DNA: TGTGCCAGCAGCCACCCCATCCAGGGGGTAGCCGGCACCGGGGAGCTGTTTTTT; CDR3 protein: CASSHPIQGVAGTGELFF
clone size: NA; D gene: TRBD2; J gene: TRBJ2-2; V gene: TRBV19; CDR3 DNA: TGTGCCAGTAGTATATCAGGCGGGAGGGGCACCGGGGAGCTGTTTTTT; CDR3 protein: CASSISGGRGTGELFF
clone size: NA; D gene: NA; J gene: TRBJ2-7; V gene: TRBV7-9; CDR3 DNA: TGTGCCAGCAGCTTCGGAGCTAGACCCTCCCTGGAGCAGTACTTC; CDR3 protein: CASSFGARPSLEQYF
clone size: few; D gene: TRBD1; J gene: TRBJ1-1; V gene: TRBV5-5; CDR3 DNA: TGTGCCAGCAGCTTGGAACAGGGGTACACTGAAGCTTTCTTT; CDR3 protein: CASSLEQGYTEAFF